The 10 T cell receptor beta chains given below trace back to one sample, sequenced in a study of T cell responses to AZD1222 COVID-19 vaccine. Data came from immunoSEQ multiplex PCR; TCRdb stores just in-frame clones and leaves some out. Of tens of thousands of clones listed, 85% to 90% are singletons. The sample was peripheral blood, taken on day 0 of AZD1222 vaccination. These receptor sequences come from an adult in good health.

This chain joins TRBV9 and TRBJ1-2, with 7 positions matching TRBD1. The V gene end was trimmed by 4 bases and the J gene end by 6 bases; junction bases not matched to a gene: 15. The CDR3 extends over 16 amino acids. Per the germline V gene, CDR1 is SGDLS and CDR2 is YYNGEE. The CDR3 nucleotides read TGTGCCAGCAGCCTAACCCCTCAAGGGGGCGGTAATGGCTACACCTTC. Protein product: CASSLTPQGGGNGYTF.

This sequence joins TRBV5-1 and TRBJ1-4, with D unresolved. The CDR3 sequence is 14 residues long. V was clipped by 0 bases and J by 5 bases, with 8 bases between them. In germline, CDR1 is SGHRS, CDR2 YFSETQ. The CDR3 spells CASSLGLGNEKLFF. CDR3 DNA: TGCGCCAGCAGCTTGGGTCTGGGGAATGAAAAACTGTTTTTT. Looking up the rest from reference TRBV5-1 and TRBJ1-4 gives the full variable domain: KAGVTQTPRYLIKTRGQQVTLSCSPISGHRSVSWYQQTPGQGLQFLFEYFSETQRNKGNFPGRFSGRQFSNSRSEMNVSTLELGDSALYLCASSLGLGNEKLFFGSGTQLSVL.

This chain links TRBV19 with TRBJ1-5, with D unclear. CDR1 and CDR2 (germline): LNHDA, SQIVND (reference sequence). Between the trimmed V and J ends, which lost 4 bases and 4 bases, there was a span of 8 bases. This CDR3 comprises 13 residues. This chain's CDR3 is CASSTRDNQPQHF. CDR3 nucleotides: TGTGCCAGTAGTACACGAGATAATCAGCCCCAGCATTTT.

The CDR3 reads CASSNPEQGLLGYTF. The CDR3 DNA sequence: TGTGCCAGCAGCAACCCAGAGCAGGGACTTCTTGGCTACACCTTC. The chain links TRBV9 to TRBJ1-2; tentatively, D is TRBD1 (5 bases). Looked up from germline, CDR1 is SGDLS and CDR2 is YYNGEE. The CDR3 length is 15 residues. Trimming took off 4 bases at V and 7 bases at J, with 20 bases between the two ends.

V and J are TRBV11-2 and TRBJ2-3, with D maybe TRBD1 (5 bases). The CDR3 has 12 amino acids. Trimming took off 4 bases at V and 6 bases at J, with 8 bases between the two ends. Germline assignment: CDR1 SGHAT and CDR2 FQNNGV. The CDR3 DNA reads TGTGCCAGCAGCTGGGGCGGCGATACGCAGTATTTT. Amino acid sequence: CASSWGGDTQYF.

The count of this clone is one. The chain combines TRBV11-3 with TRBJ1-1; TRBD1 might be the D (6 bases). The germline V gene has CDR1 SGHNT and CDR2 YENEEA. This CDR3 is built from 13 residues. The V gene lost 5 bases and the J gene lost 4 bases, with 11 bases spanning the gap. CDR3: CASSLTGFTEAFF. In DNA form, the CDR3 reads TGTGCCAGCAGCCTCACAGGGTTCACTGAAGCTTTCTTT.

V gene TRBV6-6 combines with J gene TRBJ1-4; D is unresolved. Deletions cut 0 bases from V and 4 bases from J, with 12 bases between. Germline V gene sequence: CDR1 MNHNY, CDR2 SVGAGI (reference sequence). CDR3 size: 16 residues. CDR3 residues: CASSYSTASLNEKLFF. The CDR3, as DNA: TGTGCCAGCAGTTACTCTACCGCCAGCCTTAATGAAAAACTGTTTTTT.

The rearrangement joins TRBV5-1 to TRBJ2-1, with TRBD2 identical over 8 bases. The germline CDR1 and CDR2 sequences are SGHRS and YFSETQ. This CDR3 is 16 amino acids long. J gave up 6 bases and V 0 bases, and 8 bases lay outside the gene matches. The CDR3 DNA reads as TGCGCCAGCAGCTTGGATCATCTAGCGGGTGGCAATGAGCAGTTCTTC. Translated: CASSLDHLAGGNEQFF.

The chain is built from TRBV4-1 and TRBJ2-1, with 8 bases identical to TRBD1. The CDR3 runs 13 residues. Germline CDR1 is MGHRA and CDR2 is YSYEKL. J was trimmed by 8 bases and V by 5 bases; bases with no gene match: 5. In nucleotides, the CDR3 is TGCGCCAGCAGCTCCAGGGGGCGAGATGAGCAGTTCTTC. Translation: CASSSRGRDEQFF.

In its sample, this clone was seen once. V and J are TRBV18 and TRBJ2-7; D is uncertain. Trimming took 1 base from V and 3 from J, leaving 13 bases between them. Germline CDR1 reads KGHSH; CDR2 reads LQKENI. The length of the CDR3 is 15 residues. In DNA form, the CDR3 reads TGTGCCAGCTCACCACAACTCATTTCCGACTACGAGCAGTACTTC. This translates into CASSPQLISDYEQYF.